These T cell receptor beta chains were read from a single sample in a study of cytomegalovirus exposure and HLA in healthy donors. TCRdb's table, derived via immunoSEQ multiplex PCR, lists solely in-frame clones and lacks some. This table holds 150,000 to 200,000 clones, approximately 80% found once. The sequencing sample was made of PBMCs. Receptors originate from a man younger than 30 in good health and CMV-seropositive. Each CDR3 is given without its conserved first and last residue. A D gene is named only where the DNA matches it firmly.

D: -; J: TRBJ1-3; V: TRBV9; CDR3: ASSATVTHGNTIY
D: -; J: TRBJ2-7; V: TRBV18; CDR3: ASSPPSRSSYEQY
D: TRBD1; J: -; V: TRBV5-6; CDR3: ASSLTVWDRGSYEQY
D: -; J: TRBJ1-1; V: TRBV27; CDR3: ASRRGLGNTEAF
D: -; J: TRBJ1-1; V: TRBV27; CDR3: ASNYYQGRDTEAF
D: TRBD1; J: TRBJ1-5; V: TRBV29-1; CDR3: SVEAPTGTGSDQPQH
D: -; J: TRBJ1-4; V: TRBV4-3; CDR3: ASSQDRAMATNEKLF
D: TRBD1; J: TRBJ1-2; V: TRBV6-6; CDR3: ASISRDRRLEDYT
D: TRBD1; J: TRBJ1-1; V: TRBV27; CDR3: ASSLTGKWGTEAF
D: TRBD1; J: TRBJ2-1; V: TRBV6-1; CDR3: ASSERYRSGQGSGDNEQF
D: -; J: TRBJ2-7; V: TRBV28; CDR3: ASSREKLGSSYEQY
D: TRBD2; J: TRBJ2-4; V: TRBV9; CDR3: ASGGLAAGNIQY
D: -; J: TRBJ2-2; V: TRBV29-1; CDR3: SVVGDTGELF